This TCR beta chain was sequenced for a study of technical replicates of blood from a handful of donors. Germline V gene lookup returns CDR1 GTSNPN and CDR2 SVGIG (reference sequence). The CDR3 totals 14 residues. V was pared by 3 bases and J by 4 bases, with 3 bases of the junction left unmatched. The data were produced by immunoSEQ multiplex PCR, yet TCRdb's version contains in-frame clones alone and is incomplete. The sample includes 100,000 or so clones, 90% to 97% of them seen just once. Points on this clone: Other DNA sequences in the sample encode the same CDR3.

Sample: T cells isolated from PBMCs. This TCR was recovered from a human donor in good health. The chain employs TRBV30 and TRBJ1-5; 10 bases match TRBD1. The CDR3 is CAWSSGQGNQPQHF. In nucleotides, the CDR3 is TGTGCCTGGAGCTCGGGACAGGGGAATCAGCCCCAGCATTTT.